These T cell receptor beta chains were read from a single sample in a study of blood T cell repertoires in COVID-19. Only in-frame clones appear in the TCRdb table, and some are missing; sequencing was by immunoSEQ multiplex PCR. The top ten clones hold 5% to 5.5% of a sample with about 310,000 clones, 75% to 90% of them seen once. Material: PBMCs or T cells enriched from blood (not recorded which). The receptors derive from a man aged 60-69 years who had recovered from COVID-19. Each CDR3 is given with its conserved first and last residue. The order of the fields is D gene, J gene, V gene, clone size, CDR3 DNA, CDR3 protein. D genes are given only for firm matches. The size of a clone is reported for some rows only, either as once, few or many, or as a class for expanded clones.

NA,TRBJ2-1,TRBV21-1,once,TGTGCCAGCAGCAAAGATCAGCAGGGGTCCTACAATGAGCAGTTCTTC,CASSKDQQGSYNEQFF
NA,TRBJ2-1,TRBV9,NA,TGTGCCAGCAGCGTAGTTACAGGGAATGCGAATGAGCAGTTCTTC,CASSVVTGNANEQFF
NA,TRBJ2-1,TRBV7-3,NA,TGTGCCAGCAGCTTAGCCCTAGACTTCCACAATGAGCAGTTCTTC,CASSLALDFHNEQFF
NA,TRBJ2-7,TRBV5-4,NA,TGTGCCAGCAGCTTGGCTAGCAGCTACGAGCAGTACTTC,CASSLASSYEQYF
TRBD1,TRBJ2-7,TRBV6-5,NA,TGTGCCAGCAGTTACTCGATCGCAGGGGGCTATGAGCAGTACTTC,CASSYSIAGGYEQYF
NA,TRBJ1-1,TRBV11-2,NA,TGTGCCAGCAGCTATACGAGCCCGAACACTGAAGCTTTCTTT,CASSYTSPNTEAFF
TRBD2,TRBJ2-1,TRBV5-4,NA,TGTGCCAGCAGCTTGACAGCGGGAGGGTACAATGAGCAGTTCTTC,CASSLTAGGYNEQFF
NA,TRBJ2-2,TRBV7-3,NA,TGTGCCAGCAGTACTGCGGGAACGAACACCGGGGAGCTGTTTTTT,CASSTAGTNTGELFF
NA,TRBJ1-2,TRBV20-1,NA,TGCAGTGCTAGTCGACAGGCCCAGGACTATGGCTACACCTTC,CSASRQAQDYGYTF
TRBD2,TRBJ2-7,TRBV9,NA,TGTGCCAGCAGCGCGACTAGCGGGAGGGGGTTATACGAGCAGTACTTC,CASSATSGRGLYEQYF
TRBD2,TRBJ2-1,TRBV18,NA,TGTGCCAGCTCACCACCGGTAGTAGCGGGAGGGAGTGAGCAGTTCTTC,CASSPPVVAGGSEQFF
TRBD2,TRBJ2-5,TRBV4-2,NA,TGTGCCAGCGTAGCGGGAGCGGGAGAGACCCAGTACTTC,CASVAGAGETQYF
NA,TRBJ1-1,TRBV5-8,NA,TGTGCCAGCAGCTTTTCCAGGGTCACTGAAGCTTTCTTT,CASSFSRVTEAFF